The clone carrying this TCR beta chain has a count of ten or more. A single record per CDR3 protein comes from TCRdb applying MiXCR to the 5' RACE reads. The table records about 410,000 distinct CDR3 sequences, more than 15% of them present only once. The data were taken from a study of T-cell memory formation after mild COVID-19. After removal of 1 base from V and 3 bases from J, the junction contained 7 bases not matched to a gene. The germline V gene has CDR1 MGHRA and CDR2 YSYEKL. The CDR3 spans 18 residues. The rearrangement joins TRBV4-1 to TRBJ2-1; 12 bases agree with TRBD2. The sequenced sample consisted of PBMCs or a T cell subset sorted from them (not recorded which). This receptor was identified in a man between 18 and 35 years old who had mild COVID-19 (a few samples of this study predate the infection). Cell type and time point are not known. CDR3 sequence: CASSQGPSGGAFYNEQFF. Here the CDR3 DNA reads TGCGCCAGCAGCCAAGGTCCTAGCGGGGGGGCTTTCTACAATGAGCAGTTCTTC.